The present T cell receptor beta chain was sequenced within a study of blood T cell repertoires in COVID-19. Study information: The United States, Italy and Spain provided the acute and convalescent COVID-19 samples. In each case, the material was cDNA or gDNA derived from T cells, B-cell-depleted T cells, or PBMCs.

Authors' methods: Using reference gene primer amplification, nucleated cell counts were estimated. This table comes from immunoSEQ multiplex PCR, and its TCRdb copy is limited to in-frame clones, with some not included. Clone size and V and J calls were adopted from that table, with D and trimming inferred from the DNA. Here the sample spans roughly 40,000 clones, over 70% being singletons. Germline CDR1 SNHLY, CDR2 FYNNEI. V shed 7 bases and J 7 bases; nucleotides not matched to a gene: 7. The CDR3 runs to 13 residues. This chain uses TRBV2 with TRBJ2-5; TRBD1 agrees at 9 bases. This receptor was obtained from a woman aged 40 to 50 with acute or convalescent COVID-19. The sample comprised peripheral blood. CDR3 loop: CASTRTGDGTQYF. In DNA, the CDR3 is TGTGCCAGCACTCGGACAGGGGACGGGACCCAGTACTTC.